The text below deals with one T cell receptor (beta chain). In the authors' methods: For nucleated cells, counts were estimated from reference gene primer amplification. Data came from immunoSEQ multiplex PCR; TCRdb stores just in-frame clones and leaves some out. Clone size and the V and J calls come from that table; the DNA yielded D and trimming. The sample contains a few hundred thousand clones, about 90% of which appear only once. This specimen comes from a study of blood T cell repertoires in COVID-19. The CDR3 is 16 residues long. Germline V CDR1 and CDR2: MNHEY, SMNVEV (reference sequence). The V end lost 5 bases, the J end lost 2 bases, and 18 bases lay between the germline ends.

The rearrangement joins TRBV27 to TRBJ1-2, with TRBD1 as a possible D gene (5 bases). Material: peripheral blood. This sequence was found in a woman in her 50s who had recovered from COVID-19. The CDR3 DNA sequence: TGTGCCAGCAGTCGTGCGGGGGTTGTGAACAACTATGGCTACACCTTC. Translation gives CASSRAGVVNNYGYTF.